This T cell receptor (beta chain) was captured in a study of identical twins. Between the trimmed V and J ends, which lost 0 bases and 3 bases, there was a span of 14 bases. This CDR3 contains 16 residues. Germline V CDR1 and CDR2: MGHDK, SYGVNS. Notes on this clonotype: Its matching antigen is unknown.

Study-wide results and limits: Fewer insertions characterized abundant cord blood beta clonotypes, whereas memory repertoires showed none. Conclusions rested on cross-sectional statistics rather than following the same donors. Diverse VJ usage suggested most zero-insertion clonotypes were not invariant T cells.

Addition of a universal primer site occurred through template switching, and cDNA carried unique molecular identifiers. TCRdb analysed the 5' RACE reads with MiXCR anew, one entry per CDR3 protein. The repertoire consists of roughly 1.6 million distinct CDR3 sequences, with around 33% occurring once and the leading ten covering about 0.27%. This TCR was sampled from a newborn girl in good health. This chain joins TRBV25-1 and TRBJ1-1; D may be TRBD1 (6 bases). The sequenced material came from cord blood. In DNA, the CDR3 is TGTGCCAGCAGTGAATACGGGAAAGGGGGTCACACTGAAGCTTTCTTT. Its protein product is CASSEYGKGGHTEAFF.